This T cell receptor (beta chain) appears in the sequencing data of a study of T cell repertoires in cytomegalovirus infection. At the level of the study: Based on public TCR beta signatures, there were indications of CMV infection and of a matching HLA type. Study-level results: HLA-C-restricted TCR beta clonotypes specific for CMV led the ex vivo response.

The CDR3 is 15 amino acids. CDR1 MNHEY and CDR2 SMNVEV come from the germline V gene (reference sequence). V gave up 5 bases and J gave up 4 bases; unmatched junction bases: 4. With respect to this clonotype: Its matching antigen is unknown.

TCRdb called the reads again in MiXCR, with one record for every CDR3 protein. The profile shows roughly 230,000 distinct CDR3 sequences, more than 15% of them singletons. The chain links TRBV27 to TRBJ2-3; TRBD2 agrees at 12 bases. Material: CD8+ T cells from PBMCs. The source is a human donor in good health (CMV status not recorded). Some clones in this sample may be carry-over from other donors' samples. Here the CDR3 reads CASSPRLAGADTQYF. For the CDR3, the DNA is TGTGCCAGCAGTCCCCGACTAGCGGGGGCAGATACGCAGTATTTT.